This paragraph covers one T cell receptor beta chain sequence. Its target is not known. This CDR3 has 16 residues. The germline V gene encodes CDR1 LNHDA and CDR2 SQIVND (reference sequence). V was clipped by 3 bases and J by 2 bases, with 14 bases between them. The source of the sample is a study of shared clonotypes between healthy human individuals. Across the whole study: The composition of the donors was two women and a few men aged 18 to 49. General study points: Only blood underwent sampling, and tissue repertoires likely differ.

At a deep level, the assay was run. Clones were read by immunoSEQ multiplex PCR, and TCRdb kept only the in-frame ones, dropping some. The sample lists millions of clones; roughly 93% were seen once. The sequencing input was naive CD4+ T cells from PBMCs. Subset denoted: CD45RA+ positively selected. J is TRBJ2-1 and V is TRBV19; tentative D call: TRBD1 (5 bases). The clonotype originates from a man aged 18-30 years in good health. Some clones in this sample may be carry-over from other donors' samples. The chain's CDR3 is CASSIGAYLTYNEQFF. In DNA, the CDR3 is TGTGCCAGTAGTATTGGGGCTTACCTAACCTACAATGAGCAGTTCTTC.